The clone carrying this TCR beta chain has more than one count but fewer than ten. Antigen unknown. TCRdb redid the calling of the RACE reads with MiXCR, one entry per CDR3 protein. The sample lists tens of thousands of distinct CDR3 sequences, 7.4% occurring once. These data come from a study of human T cells and chemical hapten exposure. Study observations and caveats: Among TCRs, those above 1 in 1000 frequency were unaffected by DPC sensitization.

Trimming removed 5 bases from V and 1 base from J, with 14 bases in between. The CDR3 sequence is 14 residues long. CDR1 is DFQATT, CDR2 SNEGSKA, per germline (reference sequence). Specified time point: healthy volunteer bleed at 2 weeks. Total RNA was extracted from unfractionated whole blood. Sequencing was done on a sample of whole blood. This clonotype was obtained from a human donor in good health. Some clones in this sample may be carry-over from other donors' samples. The genes are TRBV20-1 and TRBJ1-1; D call uncertain. CDR3 in amino acids: CSAFLRMANTEAFF. In DNA, the CDR3 is TGCAGTGCTTTCCTCAGGATGGCGAACACTGAAGCTTTCTTT.